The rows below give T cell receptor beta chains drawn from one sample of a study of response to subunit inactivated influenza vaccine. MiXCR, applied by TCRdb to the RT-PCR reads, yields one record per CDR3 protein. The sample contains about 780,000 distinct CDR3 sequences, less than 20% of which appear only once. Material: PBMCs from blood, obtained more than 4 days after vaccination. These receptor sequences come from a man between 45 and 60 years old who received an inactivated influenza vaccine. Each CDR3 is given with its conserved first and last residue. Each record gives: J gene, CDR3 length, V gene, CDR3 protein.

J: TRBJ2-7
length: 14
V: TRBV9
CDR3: CASSPGQVTYEQYF

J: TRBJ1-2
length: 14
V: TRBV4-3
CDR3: CASSQDLQNYGYTF

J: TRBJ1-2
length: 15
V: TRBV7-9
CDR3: CASSPGGGGNYGYTF

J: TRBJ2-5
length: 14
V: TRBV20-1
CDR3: CSARSTGGSKTQYF

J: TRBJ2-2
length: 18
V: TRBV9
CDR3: CASSVENRGPTSTGELFF

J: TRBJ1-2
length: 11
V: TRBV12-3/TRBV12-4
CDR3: CASTDSNGYTF

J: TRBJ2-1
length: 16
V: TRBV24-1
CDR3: CATSDFGVAGDNEQFF

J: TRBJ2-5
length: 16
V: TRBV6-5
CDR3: CASSYRQGNVQETQYF

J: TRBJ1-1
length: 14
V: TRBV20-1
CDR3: CSARVGGGITEAFF

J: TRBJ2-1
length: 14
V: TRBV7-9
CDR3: CASSPKDPNREQFF

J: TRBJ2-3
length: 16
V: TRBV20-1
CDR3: CSAREFRGSRPDTQYF

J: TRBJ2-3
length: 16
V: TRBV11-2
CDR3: CASSLDRRDYTDTQYF

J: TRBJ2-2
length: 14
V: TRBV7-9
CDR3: CASSLQGADGELFF

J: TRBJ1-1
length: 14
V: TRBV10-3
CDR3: CAISESRSGTEAFF

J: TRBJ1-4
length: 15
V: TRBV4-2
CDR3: CASSQEGDSNEKLFF

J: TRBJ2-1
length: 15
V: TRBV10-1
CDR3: CASSESGQGHNEQFF

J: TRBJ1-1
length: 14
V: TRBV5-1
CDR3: CASSFDVGNTEAFF

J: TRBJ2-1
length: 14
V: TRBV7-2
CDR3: CASSLWTAGGEQFF

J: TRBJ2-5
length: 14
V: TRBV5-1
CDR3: CASSFEGRAETQYF

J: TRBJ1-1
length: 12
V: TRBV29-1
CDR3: CSVAGVGTEAFF

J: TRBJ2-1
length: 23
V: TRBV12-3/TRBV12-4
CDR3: CASRLKSTTLTGALDGPYNEQFF

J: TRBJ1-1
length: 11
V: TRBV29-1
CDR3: CSVGVSTEAFF

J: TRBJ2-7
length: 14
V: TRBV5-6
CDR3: CASSLDRAGSVRYF

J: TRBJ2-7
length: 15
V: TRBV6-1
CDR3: CASSERQGGGSEQYF

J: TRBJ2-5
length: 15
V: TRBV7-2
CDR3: CASSLQGAVGKTQYF

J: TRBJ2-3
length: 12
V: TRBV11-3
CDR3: CASSPSSDTQYF

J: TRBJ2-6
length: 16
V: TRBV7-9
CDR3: CAGEGSGTLAANVLTF

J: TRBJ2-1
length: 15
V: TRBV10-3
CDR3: CAIESVAGVGNEQFF

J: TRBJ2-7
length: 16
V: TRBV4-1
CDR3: CASSPAPGTGMGEQYF

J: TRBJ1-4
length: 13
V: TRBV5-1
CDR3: CASSDRGEEKLFF

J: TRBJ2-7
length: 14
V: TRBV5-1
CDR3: CASSQGQGATEQYF

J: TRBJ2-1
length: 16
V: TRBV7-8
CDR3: CASSSRGAGKYNEQFF

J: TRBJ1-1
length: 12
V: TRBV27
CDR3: CASRLQGGRAFF

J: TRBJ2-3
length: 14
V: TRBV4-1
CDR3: CASSQLVVLDTQYF

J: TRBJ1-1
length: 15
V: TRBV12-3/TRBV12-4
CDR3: CASSPTLRLNTEAFF

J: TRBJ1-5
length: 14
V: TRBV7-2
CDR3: CASSSDLGNQPQHF

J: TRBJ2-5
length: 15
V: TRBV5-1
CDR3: CASSLGQGRGETQYF

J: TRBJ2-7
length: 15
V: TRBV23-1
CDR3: CASSHLRGCAYEQYF

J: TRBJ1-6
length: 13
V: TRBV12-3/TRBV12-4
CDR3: CASSRLLGGPLHF

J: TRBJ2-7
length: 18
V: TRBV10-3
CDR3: CAIRRGLAGGIFADEQYF